The rows below give T cell receptor beta chains drawn from one sample of a study of T cell responses to AZD1222 COVID-19 vaccine. Data came from immunoSEQ multiplex PCR; TCRdb stores just in-frame clones and leaves some out. The table lists 70,000 to 95,000 clones, about nine tenths of them singletons. Sequenced here: peripheral blood, sampled 28 days after the second AZD1222 dose. The receptors come from an adult who received the AZD1222 COVID-19 vaccine. CDR3s leave out the opening cysteine and the closing phenylalanine or tryptophan. Each record gives: D gene, V gene, CDR3 protein. D genes are given only for firm matches.

D: TRBD2
V: TRBV28
CDR3: ASRAGGVSYEQY

D: NA
V: TRBV30
CDR3: AWSGQINEKLF

D: TRBD1
V: TRBV5-1
CDR3: ASSFRTGENTEAF

D: NA
V: TRBV10-1
CDR3: ASSDYKGYGYT

D: TRBD1
V: TRBV5-4
CDR3: ALQQGASDEQY

D: TRBD2
V: TRBV5-4
CDR3: ASSLAGTSGNEQF

D: NA
V: TRBV7-2
CDR3: ASSLIFNQPQH

D: NA
V: TRBV5-4
CDR3: ASSLDDRKLF

D: TRBD2
V: TRBV28
CDR3: ASSWGTSGDPYEQY

D: NA
V: TRBV5-6
CDR3: ASSLVGTEPLEQY

D: NA
V: TRBV7-2
CDR3: ASSYYRAGTEAF

D: NA
V: TRBV10-3
CDR3: AISVIGGYT

D: NA
V: TRBV5-1
CDR3: ASSLATVTGELF

D: NA
V: TRBV28
CDR3: ASSFRRGAF

D: TRBD1
V: TRBV10-1
CDR3: ASSEDGQAGKGTQY

D: NA
V: TRBV15
CDR3: ATSRGTGEQY

D: NA
V: TRBV5-4
CDR3: ASSQAADTEAF

D: TRBD1
V: TRBV6-5
CDR3: ASYRGSSYNEQF

D: TRBD2
V: TRBV7-6
CDR3: ASSQRGDGELF

D: TRBD1
V: TRBV7-9
CDR3: ASSFRTGPARDGYT

D: NA
V: TRBV6-6
CDR3: ASSYLAGNTIY

D: NA
V: TRBV3-1/TRBV3-2
CDR3: ASSEARPRGYT

D: NA
V: TRBV30
CDR3: AWDFGRGTINEQF

D: NA
V: TRBV6-5
CDR3: ASSKSRDLYGPQH

D: NA
V: TRBV12-3/TRBV12-4
CDR3: ASSFRENQPQH

D: TRBD2
V: TRBV10-3
CDR3: AISGTSGGDQETQY

D: TRBD1
V: TRBV6-1
CDR3: ASSEIGTGTSNEQF

D: NA
V: TRBV6-6
CDR3: ASSYLDSYNEQF

D: NA
V: TRBV10-3
CDR3: AISVSPNTGELF

D: NA
V: TRBV5-6
CDR3: ASSLDSAPSGNYGYT

D: NA
V: TRBV6-2/TRBV6-3
CDR3: ASSSRVGGETQY

D: NA
V: TRBV7-3
CDR3: ASSLGGGTIYNEQF

D: NA
V: TRBV20-1
CDR3: SAVLYEELF

D: NA
V: TRBV4-2
CDR3: ASSQDPGAQY

D: NA
V: TRBV10-1
CDR3: ASSPGPYEQY

D: NA
V: TRBV6-6
CDR3: ASSYPGGEDEQY

D: NA
V: TRBV18
CDR3: ASSPSGAQPQH

D: NA
V: TRBV20-1
CDR3: SASLNTEAF

D: NA
V: TRBV2
CDR3: ARRGGWGTEAF

D: TRBD1
V: TRBV9
CDR3: ASSDNKDRHYGYT

D: NA
V: TRBV29-1
CDR3: SAPSNYGYT

D: TRBD1
V: TRBV7-2
CDR3: ARSTGQGGLYGYT

D: TRBD1
V: TRBV28
CDR3: ATDRGNQPQH

D: TRBD2
V: TRBV3-1/TRBV3-2
CDR3: ASSRGTSGTDTQY

D: NA
V: TRBV4-1
CDR3: ASSQGTGYSGTEAF

D: NA
V: TRBV19
CDR3: ASSIGQPPVFTETQY

D: NA
V: TRBV7-8
CDR3: ASSLEAGFNQPQH

D: NA
V: TRBV27
CDR3: ASSPQIRQVLNYGYT

D: NA
V: TRBV2
CDR3: ASKVVGNTGELF

D: NA
V: TRBV2
CDR3: ASVRGSNEKLF

D: TRBD1
V: TRBV28
CDR3: ASSPIGQGTDTQY

D: NA
V: TRBV24-1
CDR3: ATSGPGLEQF

D: NA
V: TRBV21-1
CDR3: ASSIAGQGMNTEAF

D: NA
V: TRBV19
CDR3: ASRNQITATGELF

D: NA
V: TRBV3-1/TRBV3-2
CDR3: ASSQDRDQPQF